This T cell receptor (beta chain) was observed in a study of blood T cell repertoires in COVID-19. Background on the study: PBMCs, B-cell-depleted T cells, or T cells were the source of the cDNA or gDNA that made up the material.

Participants came from fewer than 25 US areas, aged about 18 to 100 years. Sequencing used immunoSEQ multiplex PCR; TCRdb keeps in-frame clones, though not all of them. The sample includes approximately 200,000 clones, over 80% of them seen just once. J lost 5 bases, V lost 6 bases, and 6 bases had no gene match. This CDR3 has 14 amino acids. In germline, CDR1 is MNHEY, CDR2 SMNVEV (reference sequence). This clone was detected only a few times. The sequenced material came from PBMCs or T cells enriched from blood (not recorded which). This sequence joins TRBV27 and TRBJ2-7, with 11 bases matching TRBD2. This TCR was sampled from a young man with acute COVID-19. The DNA for the CDR3 is TGTGCCAGCAGCTTCGGGACTAGCGGCAACGAGCAGTACTTC. Residues: CASSFGTSGNEQYF.